These 29 T cell receptor beta chains were all obtained from the same sample, sequenced in a study of response to subunit inactivated influenza vaccine. TCRdb processed the RT-PCR reads anew with MiXCR; each CDR3 protein has one entry. The sample has fewer than 250,000 distinct CDR3 sequences, around 14% seen once. The source material was CD8+ T cells sorted from PBMCs, sampled more than 4 days after vaccination. The source of these receptors is a man between 50 and 59 years old who received an inactivated influenza vaccine.

This clonotype was observed a few times. The genes are TRBV12-3 or TRBV12-4 and TRBJ1-5, with 7 bases fitting TRBD1. The CDR3 extends over 16 amino acids. V lost 7 bases, J lost 3 bases, and 12 bases stayed unmatched. The CDR3 DNA follows: TGTGCCAGCAACCGGGGACAGCGCAAGAACAATCAGCCCCAGCATTTT. Protein: CASNRGQRKNNQPQHF.

V gene TRBV5-6 combines with J gene TRBJ2-7; D is possibly TRBD1 (7 bases). This CDR3 spans 15 amino acids. CDR1 and CDR2 (germline): SGHDT, YYEEEE. V was cut by 0 bases and J by 4 bases, with 14 bases left in between. CDR3 DNA: TGTGCCAGCAGCTTGGACATCGGGGGACAGTACGAGCAGTACTTC. As protein: CASSLDIGGQYEQYF.

The genes are TRBV7-8 and TRBJ1-5; D uncertain. Germline V gene sequence: CDR1 SGHVS, CDR2 FQNEAQ. The CDR3 runs 11 residues. The V end was cut by 5 bases, the J end by 3 bases, with 2 bases between. The CDR3 loop reads CASSINQPQHF. CDR3 sequence (DNA): TGTGCCAGCAGCATCAATCAGCCCCAGCATTTT.

Many counts were recorded for this clonotype. J is TRBJ2-1 and V is TRBV27; 7 positions match TRBD1. Germline values: CDR1 MNHEY, CDR2 SMNVEV (reference sequence). Trimming took 4 bases from V and 1 from J; bases not matched to a gene: 4. The CDR3 is made up of 15 amino acids. The chain's CDR3 is CASSSSTGSYNEQFF. As DNA, the CDR3 is TGTGCCAGCAGTTCCTCGACAGGGTCCTACAATGAGCAGTTCTTC.

This clonotype was seen only a few times. This chain uses TRBV6-2 or TRBV6-3 with TRBJ2-1; 12 bases are shared with TRBD2. Germline V CDR1 and CDR2: MNHEY, SVGEGT. The CDR3 consists of 16 residues. V lost 0 bases and J lost 7; bases outside the gene matches: 4. DNA of the CDR3: TGTGCCAGCAGTTACTCGTTTACTAGCGGGGGGAATGAGCAGTTCTTC. This sequence encodes CASSYSFTSGGNEQFF.

This clonotype showed up just a few times. This rearrangement joins TRBV29-1 to TRBJ2-5; D not resolved. The CDR3 sequence is 14 residues long. Trimming removed 5 bases at V and 0 bases at J, with 13 bases between. Germline V gene lookup returns CDR1 SQVTM and CDR2 ANQGSEA. The CDR3 bases are TGCAGCGTTCGGGTTACGCCCTACCAAGAGACCCAGTACTTC. Translating gives CSVRVTPYQETQYF. The full variable domain, with the rest looked up from reference TRBV29-1 and TRBJ2-5, is SAVISQKPSRDICQRGTSLTIQCQVDSQVTMMFWYRQQPGQSLTLIATANQGSEATYESGFVIDKFPISRPNLTFSTLTVSNMSPEDSSIYLCSVRVTPYQETQYFGPGTRLLVL.

A few counts support this clonotype. This chain connects TRBV5-1 to TRBJ2-2; D not resolved. Germline-derived CDR1 and CDR2 are SGHRS and YFSETQ. The CDR3 sequence is 11 residues long. V lost 6 bases and J 6 bases, leaving 6 bases between the germline ends. CDR3 sequence: CASTNSGELFF. The CDR3 DNA sequence: TGCGCCAGCACTAATTCCGGGGAGCTGTTTTTT. Combining the CDR3 with reference TRBV5-1 and TRBJ2-2 gives the whole variable domain KAGVTQTPRYLIKTRGQQVTLSCSPISGHRSVSWYQQTPGQGLQFLFEYFSETQRNKGNFPGRFSGRQFSNSRSEMNVSTLELGDSALYLCASTNSGELFFGEGSRLTVL.

The table lists this clonotype with a few counts. CDR3 DNA: TGCGCCAGCAGCCAAGGTCCTAGCGGGGGTCTCGATACGCAGTATTTT. Amino acids: CASSQGPSGGLDTQYF. The V gene is TRBV4-3, the J gene TRBJ2-3, with TRBD2 matching 10 bases. The V and J ends lost 1 base and 6 bases, in that order; junction bases with no gene match: 7. This CDR3 region has 16 residues. In germline, CDR1 is LGHNA, CDR2 YSLEER.

The chain is built from TRBV27 and TRBJ1-5, with D possibly matching TRBD1 (6 bases). The CDR3 runs to 15 residues. Germline-derived CDR1 and CDR2 are MNHEY and SMNVEV (reference sequence). V was clipped by 2 bases and J by 2 bases, with 10 bases between them. CDR3 coding DNA: TGTGCCAGCAGTTTAGGGGGCGAAGGCAATCAGCCCCAGCATTTT. Translating gives CASSLGGEGNQPQHF.

The chain links TRBV20-1 to TRBJ2-5; 9 bases map to TRBD2. CDR1 and CDR2 (germline): DFQATT, SNEGSKA (reference sequence). Trimming cost V 0 bases and J 4 bases; bases outside gene matches: 15. CDR3 length equals 18 residues. The CDR3 nucleotides read TGCAGTGCTAGAGATGGGAGGTCTAGCGGGAAGGAGGTAGAGACCCAGTACTTC. Translation gives CSARDGRSSGKEVETQYF.

With respect to this clonotype: One end of the junction is discordant with germline, which a read error may explain. This chain connects TRBV7-9 to TRBJ2-7; perhaps TRBD2 as D (5 bases). Germline V lookup: CDR1 SEHNR, CDR2 FQNEAQ (reference sequence). The CDR3 length is 14 residues. The CDR3 loop reads CANSFSGLGSAQYF. The CDR3 DNA reads TGTGCCAACAGCTTTTCGGGGTTGGGGTCTGCGCAGTACTTC. Full variable domain (remainder filled in from reference TRBV7-9 and TRBJ2-7): DTGVSQNPRHKITKRGQNVTFRCDPISEHNRLYWYRQTLGQGPEFLTYFQNEAQLEKSRLLSDRFSAERPKGSFSTLEIQRTEQGDSAMYLCANSFSGLGSAQYFGPGTRLTVT.

This clonotype came up many times. The chain uses TRBV20-1 and TRBJ2-1; 11 bases are a match to TRBD1. Trimming removed 6 bases from V and 8 bases from J; junction bases left unmatched: 6. CDR1 is DFQATT, CDR2 SNEGSKA, per germline (reference sequence). This CDR3 spans 13 amino acids. The DNA for the CDR3 is TGCAGTGCAGGGACAGGGGGGGTCTATGAGCAGTTCTTC. Its translation is CSAGTGGVYEQFF.

This clonotype was counted only a few times. V is TRBV7-6 and J is TRBJ1-1, with 7 bases matching TRBD1. Germline CDR1 is SGHVS and CDR2 is FNYEAQ. J lost 4 bases, V lost 1 base, and 3 bases had no gene match. The CDR3 sequence is 14 residues long. CDR3 sequence: CASSLGSGGTEAFF. DNA of the CDR3: TGTGCCAGCAGCTTAGGCTCAGGGGGCACTGAAGCTTTCTTT.

In this sample, this clonotype turned up a few times. This chain connects TRBV7-9 to TRBJ1-5, with 7 bases aligning to TRBD1. Germline-derived CDR1 and CDR2 are SEHNR and FQNEAQ (reference sequence). With V trimmed by 1 base and J by 5 bases, 2 bases remained unmatched. The CDR3 sequence is 14 residues long. The CDR3 loop reads CASSLGTGDQPQHF. The DNA of the CDR3 is TGTGCCAGCAGCTTAGGAACAGGGGATCAGCCCCAGCATTTT.

Only a few counts were recorded for this clonotype. J is TRBJ2-3 and V is TRBV24-1; D is uncertain. The ends were cut back, 4 bases at V and 6 bases at J, with 10 bases in the middle. CDR1 and CDR2 (germline): KGHDR, SFDVKD. This CDR3 contains 13 residues. The CDR3 bases are TGTGCCACCAGTGACCCGGTGTATGATACGCAGTATTTT. Its translation: CATSDPVYDTQYF.

A few counts support this clonotype. The chain employs TRBV24-1 and TRBJ2-3; 10 nucleotides line up with TRBD2. Trimming removed 2 bases from V and 4 bases from J; junction bases left unmatched: 8. The CDR3 has 17 residues. Germline loops: CDR1 KGHDR, CDR2 SFDVKD. The CDR3 DNA sequence: TGTGCCACCAGTGATTCCCGAGCTACTAGCGGGGCAGATACGCAGTATTTT. It encodes CATSDSRATSGADTQYF.

This clonotype was counted a few times. V gene TRBV6-5 combines with J gene TRBJ2-2; 8 bases are a match to TRBD1. V shed 1 base and J 6 bases; nucleotides not matched to a gene: 4. The germline V gene encodes CDR1 MNHEY and CDR2 SVGAGI. This CDR3 spans 15 amino acids. The CDR3 sequence is CASSYYGQGAGELFF. The CDR3 DNA reads as TGTGCCAGCAGTTACTATGGACAGGGAGCCGGGGAGCTGTTTTTT.

CDR3 amino acids: CRVQSGNTGELFF. CDR3 nucleotides: TGCAGGGTACAAAGCGGTAACACCGGGGAGCTGTTTTTT. The V and J genes are TRBV20-1 and TRBJ2-2; a possible D gene is TRBD2 (5 bases). Germline V lookup: CDR1 DFQATT, CDR2 SNEGSKA (reference sequence). The length of the CDR3 is 13 residues.

The chain carries TRBV20-1 and TRBJ2-1, with 10 nucleotides matching TRBD2. The CDR3 spans 19 residues. After removal of 6 bases from V and 1 base from J, the junction contained 18 bases not matched to a gene. In germline, CDR1 is DFQATT, CDR2 SNEGSKA (reference sequence). CDR3 region: CSARGSLAGESRSYNEQFF. The CDR3 nucleotides are TGCAGTGCCCGGGGGTCGCTAGCGGGAGAATCAAGATCCTACAATGAGCAGTTCTTC.

This chain uses TRBV5-4 with TRBJ2-5; 14 nucleotides line up with TRBD2. CDR1 is SGHNT and CDR2 is YYREEE in the germline V gene (reference sequence). V dropped 4 bases and J dropped 4; count of bases not matched to a gene: 3. This CDR3 spans 15 amino acids. CDR3 region: CASSTGLAGGETQYF. The DNA for the CDR3 is TGTGCCAGCAGCACCGGACTAGCGGGAGGAGAGACCCAGTACTTC.

The chain has TRBV5-4 and TRBJ2-1, with 11 bases identical to TRBD2. Trimming at V came to 2 bases and at J to 6 bases, leaving 10 bases not matched to a gene. Per germline, CDR1 SGHNT and CDR2 YYREEE (reference sequence). The CDR3 has 17 amino acids. The CDR3 region has the DNA TGTGCCAGCAGCTTAGCTACCGGGACTAGCGGCCCCAATGAGCAGTTCTTC. Translated: CASSLATGTSGPNEQFF.

This clonotype was observed many times. The V and J genes are TRBV7-9 and TRBJ2-7; 9 bases fit TRBD1. The germline V gene has CDR1 SEHNR and CDR2 FQNEAQ (reference sequence). V shed 5 bases and J 5 bases; nucleotides not matched to a gene: 7. The CDR3 runs to 14 residues. The CDR3 coding sequence is TGTGCCAGCAGCCTAACAGGGGGCCTGAACGAGCAGTACTTC. Amino acid sequence: CASSLTGGLNEQYF. The full variable domain, rest sourced from reference TRBV7-9 and TRBJ2-7, is DTGVSQNPRHKITKRGQNVTFRCDPISEHNRLYWYRQTLGQGPEFLTYFQNEAQLEKSRLLSDRFSAERPKGSFSTLEIQRTEQGDSAMYLCASSLTGGLNEQYFGPGTRLTVT.

This chain joins TRBV4-2 and TRBJ2-1, with 14 bases matching TRBD2. This CDR3 is built from 17 residues. Germline V gene sequence: CDR1 LGHNA, CDR2 YNFKEQ. After removal of 3 bases from V and 4 bases from J, the junction contained 5 bases not matched to a gene. CDR3 nucleotide sequence: TGTGCCAGCAGCCAGACTAGCGGGGGGGGAGTTTACAATGAGCAGTTCTTC. Translation: CASSQTSGGGVYNEQFF.

This clonotype was recorded a few times. The rearrangement joins TRBV5-1 to TRBJ1-6, with 9 bases matching TRBD1. Germline CDR1 SGHRS, CDR2 YFSETQ. This CDR3 has 15 amino acids. The V gene end was trimmed by 4 bases and the J gene end by 8 bases; junction bases not matched to a gene: 7. This CDR3 is CASSPGQGRHSPLHF. CDR3 DNA: TGCGCCAGCAGCCCAGGACAGGGGAGGCATTCACCCCTCCACTTT.

This clonotype was counted many times. The chain employs TRBV6-5 and TRBJ1-4; 7 nucleotides match TRBD1. The trim removed 2 bases at V and 2 bases at J, leaving 5 bases unmatched. Germline values: CDR1 MNHEY, CDR2 SVGAGI. The CDR3 runs 16 residues. CDR3 amino acids: CASSYGRGLTNEKLFF. In nucleotides, the CDR3 is TGTGCCAGCAGTTACGGCAGGGGGTTGACTAATGAAAAACTGTTTTTT.

This clonotype was recorded a few times. The chain combines TRBV7-8 with TRBJ2-1; no clear D gene. Germline CDR1 SGHVS, CDR2 FQNEAQ. CDR3 length equals 13 residues. Trimming took 2 bases from V and 6 from J, leaving 8 bases between them. The CDR3 DNA sequence: TGTGCCAGCAGCTTAAATAGCATCAATGAGCAGTTCTTC. Translating gives CASSLNSINEQFF. The variable domain in full, with the rest retrieved from reference TRBV7-8 and TRBJ2-1, is GAGVSQSPRYKVAKRGQDVALRCDPISGHVSLFWYQQALGQGPEFLTYFQNEAQLDKSGLPSDRFFAERPEGSVSTLKIQRTQQEDSAVYLCASSLNSINEQFFGPGTRLTVL.

This clonotype was found a few times. The CDR3 coding sequence is TGTGCCAGCAGCAAGATAGCGGGTCGAGAGACCCAGTACTTC. This translates into CASSKIAGRETQYF. The chain has TRBV12-3 or TRBV12-4 and TRBJ2-5; 7 bases line up with TRBD2. With 6 bases clipped from V and 4 bases from J, the junction kept 8 bases outside the gene matches. CDR3 length: 14 residues.

The V and J genes are TRBV28 and TRBJ1-3, with unresolved D. The germline V gene has CDR1 MDHEN and CDR2 SYDVKM. Trimming took 3 bases from V and 0 from J, leaving 9 bases between them. The CDR3 has 15 residues. In DNA form, the CDR3 reads TGTGCCAGCAGTTTTGCGGTACGCTCTGGAAACACCATATATTTT. This codes for CASSFAVRSGNTIYF.

The gene calls are TRBV7-9 and TRBJ2-2, with D possibly matching TRBD2 (5 bases). CDR1 and CDR2 from the germline V gene are SEHNR and FQNEAQ (reference sequence). Trimming stripped 2 bases from V and 0 bases from J, with 7 bases between. There are 15 residues in the CDR3. DNA for the CDR3: TGTGCCAGCAGCTTATGGGAGCCGAACACCGGGGAGCTGTTTTTT. This sequence encodes CASSLWEPNTGELFF. Based on the CDR3 plus reference TRBV7-9 and TRBJ2-2, the full variable domain is DTGVSQNPRHKITKRGQNVTFRCDPISEHNRLYWYRQTLGQGPEFLTYFQNEAQLEKSRLLSDRFSAERPKGSFSTLEIQRTEQGDSAMYLCASSLWEPNTGELFFGEGSRLTVL.